This record looks at one T cell receptor beta chain sequence and its context. This record comes from a study of cytomegalovirus exposure and HLA in healthy donors. The PCR employed 60 Vbeta primers together with 13 Jbeta primers. As processed by the authors: An analysis that came later counted 60 million to 80 million unique TCR beta chains, approximately 10 million shared. Here immunoSEQ multiplex PCR was the method, and the copy in TCRdb shows in-frame clones only, minus some. V and J calls and clone size are as listed in that table; D and trimming were resolved from the DNA. The sample consists of 150,000 to 200,000 clones, just over 70% of them appearing once. CDR1 SGHRS and CDR2 YFSETQ come from the germline V gene. V was pared by 3 bases and J by 0 bases, with 5 bases of the junction left unmatched. The CDR3 length is 16 residues.

This receptor was taken from a human donor in good health. The sample was PBMCs. V is TRBV5-1 and J is TRBJ2-2; 7 nucleotides align to TRBD1. The CDR3 loop is CASSSDRTANTGELFF. CDR3 nucleotides: TGCGCCAGCAGCTCGGACAGGACCGCGAACACCGGGGAGCTGTTTTTT.